This record looks at one TCR beta chain sequence and its context. Co-extracting RNA and DNA was done with about 17-31 mg of unsorted bulk tissue as input. TCR beta cDNA was reverse-transcribed from approximately 0.45 ug of total RNA. The reaction used a constant-region primer and ProtoScript II reverse transcriptase. What produced the TCR beta libraries was three nested multiplex PCR rounds using slightly modified ARM-PCR. Running roughly 10 cycles apiece, the first two PCR rounds relied on TRBV1-TRBV30 forward primers together with a C-beta reverse primer. TCRdb reanalysed the multiplex PCR reads using MiXCR and keeps one entry per CDR3 protein. Here the sample spans roughly 24,000 distinct CDR3 sequences, 77% being singletons. The data were obtained in a study of tumor-infiltrating lymphocytes in primary liver carcinoma. CDR1 and CDR2 from the germline V gene are MDHEN and SYDVKM. The CDR3 extends over 10 amino acids.

Sequencing was performed on liver tumor tissue from sampling region 5. Noted subset: tumor region T5, tumor centre. The TCR comes from a woman aged 30 to 39 with primary liver carcinoma and hepatitis B virus infection. The V call is TRBV28, the J call TRBJ2-7; perhaps TRBD2 as D (5 bases). The CDR3 protein is CCSGNYEQYF. The DNA for the CDR3 is TGTTGTTCGGGAAACTACGAGCAGTACTTC.